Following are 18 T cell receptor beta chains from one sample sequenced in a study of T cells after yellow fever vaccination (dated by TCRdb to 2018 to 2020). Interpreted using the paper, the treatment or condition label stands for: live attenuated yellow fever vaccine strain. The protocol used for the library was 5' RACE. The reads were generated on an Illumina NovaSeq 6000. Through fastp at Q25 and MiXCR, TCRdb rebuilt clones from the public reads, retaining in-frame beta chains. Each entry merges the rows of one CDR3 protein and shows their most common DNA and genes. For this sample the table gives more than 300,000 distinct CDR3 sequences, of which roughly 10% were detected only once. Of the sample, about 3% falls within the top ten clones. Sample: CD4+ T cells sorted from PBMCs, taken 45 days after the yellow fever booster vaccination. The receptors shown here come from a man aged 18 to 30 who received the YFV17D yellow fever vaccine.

The CDR3: CASSPGGSEYNSPLHF. The CDR3 bases are TGCGCCAGCAGCCCGGGGGGCTCTGAATATAATTCACCCCTCCACTTT. The chain combines TRBV5-1 with TRBJ1-6; maybe TRBD1 (6 bases). Deletions cut 4 bases from V and 4 bases from J, with 15 bases between. The germline V gene encodes CDR1 SGHRS and CDR2 YFSETQ. CDR3 length: 16 amino acids.

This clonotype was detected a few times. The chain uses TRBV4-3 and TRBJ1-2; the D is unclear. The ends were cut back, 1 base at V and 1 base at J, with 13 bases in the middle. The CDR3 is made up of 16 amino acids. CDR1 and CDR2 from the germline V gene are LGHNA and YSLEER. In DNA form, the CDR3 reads TGCGCCAGCAGCCAAGGTCCAGGATCAGTTAACTATGGCTACACCTTC. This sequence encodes CASSQGPGSVNYGYTF.

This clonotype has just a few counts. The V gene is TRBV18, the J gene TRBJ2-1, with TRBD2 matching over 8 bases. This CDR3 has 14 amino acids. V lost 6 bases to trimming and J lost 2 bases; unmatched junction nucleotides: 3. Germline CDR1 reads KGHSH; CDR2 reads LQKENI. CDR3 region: CASSPGLAYNEQFF. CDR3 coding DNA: TGTGCCAGCTCTCCGGGACTAGCCTACAATGAGCAGTTCTTC.

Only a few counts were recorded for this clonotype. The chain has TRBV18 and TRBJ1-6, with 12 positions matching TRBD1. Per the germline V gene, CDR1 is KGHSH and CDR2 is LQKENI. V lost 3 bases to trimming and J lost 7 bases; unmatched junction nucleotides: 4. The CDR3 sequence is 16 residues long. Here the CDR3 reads CASSPGQGALNSPLHF. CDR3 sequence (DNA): TGTGCCAGCTCACCGGGACAGGGGGCATTGAATTCACCCCTCCACTTT.

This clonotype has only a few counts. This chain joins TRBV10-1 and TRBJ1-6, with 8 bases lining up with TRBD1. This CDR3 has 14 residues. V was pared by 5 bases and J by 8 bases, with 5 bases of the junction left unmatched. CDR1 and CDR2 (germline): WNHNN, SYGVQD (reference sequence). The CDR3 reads CASSRTGLDSPLHF. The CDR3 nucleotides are TGCGCCAGCAGTCGGACAGGGCTCGATTCACCCCTCCACTTT.

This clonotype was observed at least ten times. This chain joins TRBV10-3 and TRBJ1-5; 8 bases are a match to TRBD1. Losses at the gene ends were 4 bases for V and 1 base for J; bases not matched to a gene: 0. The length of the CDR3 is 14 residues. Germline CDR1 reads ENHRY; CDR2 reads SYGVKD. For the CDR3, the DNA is TGTGCCATCAGTGGACAGGGGAGCAATCAGCCCCAGCATTTT. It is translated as CAISGQGSNQPQHF.

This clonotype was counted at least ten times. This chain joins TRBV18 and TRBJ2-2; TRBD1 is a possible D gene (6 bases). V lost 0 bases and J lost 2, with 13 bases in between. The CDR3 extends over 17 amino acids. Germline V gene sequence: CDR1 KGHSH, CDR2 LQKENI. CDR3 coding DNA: TGTGCCAGCTCACCACCGGGGACACTCGTTAACACCGGGGAGCTGTTTTTT. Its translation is CASSPPGTLVNTGELFF.

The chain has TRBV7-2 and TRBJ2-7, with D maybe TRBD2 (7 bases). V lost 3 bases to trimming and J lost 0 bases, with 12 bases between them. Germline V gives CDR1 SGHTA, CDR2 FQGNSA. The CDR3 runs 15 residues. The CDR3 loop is CASSFEGGASYEQYF. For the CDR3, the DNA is TGTGCCAGCAGCTTCGAGGGGGGGGCCTCCTACGAGCAGTACTTC.

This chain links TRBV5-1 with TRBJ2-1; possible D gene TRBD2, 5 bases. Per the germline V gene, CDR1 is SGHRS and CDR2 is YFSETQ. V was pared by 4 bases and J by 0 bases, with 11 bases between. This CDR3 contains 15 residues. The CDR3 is CASSDLGSSYNEQFF. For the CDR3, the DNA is TGCGCCAGCAGCGATTTGGGGAGCTCCTACAATGAGCAGTTCTTC. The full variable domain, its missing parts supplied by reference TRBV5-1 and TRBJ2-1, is KAGVTQTPRYLIKTRGQQVTLSCSPISGHRSVSWYQQTPGQGLQFLFEYFSETQRNKGNFPGRFSGRQFSNSRSEMNVSTLELGDSALYLCASSDLGSSYNEQFFGPGTRLTVL.

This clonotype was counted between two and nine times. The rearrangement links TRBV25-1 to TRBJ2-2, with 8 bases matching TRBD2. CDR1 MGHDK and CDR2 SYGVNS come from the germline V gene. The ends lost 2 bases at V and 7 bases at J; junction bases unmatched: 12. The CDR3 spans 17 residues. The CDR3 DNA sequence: TGTGCCAGCAGTGAACTGAAGGGGCGGGGGGCCGACGGGGAGCTGTTTTTT. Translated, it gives CASSELKGRGADGELFF.

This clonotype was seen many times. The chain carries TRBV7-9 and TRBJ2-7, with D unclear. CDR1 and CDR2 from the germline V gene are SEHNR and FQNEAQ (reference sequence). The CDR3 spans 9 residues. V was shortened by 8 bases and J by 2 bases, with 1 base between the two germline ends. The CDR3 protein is CASPYEQYV. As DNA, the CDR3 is TGTGCCAGCCCCTACGAGCAGTACGTC.

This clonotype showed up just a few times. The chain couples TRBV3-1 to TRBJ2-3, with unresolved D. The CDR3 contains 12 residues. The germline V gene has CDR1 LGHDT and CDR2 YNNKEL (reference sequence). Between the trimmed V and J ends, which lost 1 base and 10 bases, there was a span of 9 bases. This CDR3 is CASSQGHGSQYF. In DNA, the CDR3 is TGTGCCAGCAGCCAAGGTCACGGATCGCAGTATTTT.

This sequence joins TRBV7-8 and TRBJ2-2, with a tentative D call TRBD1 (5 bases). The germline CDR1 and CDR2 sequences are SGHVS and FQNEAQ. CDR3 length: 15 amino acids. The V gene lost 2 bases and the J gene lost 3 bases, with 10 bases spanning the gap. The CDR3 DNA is TGTGCCAGCAGCTTAAGGCAGGGTTACACCGGGGAGCTGTTTTTT. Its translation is CASSLRQGYTGELFF.

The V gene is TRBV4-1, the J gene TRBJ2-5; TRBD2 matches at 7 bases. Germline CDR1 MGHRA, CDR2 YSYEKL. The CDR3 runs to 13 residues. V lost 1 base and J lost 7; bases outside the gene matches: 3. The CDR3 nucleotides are TGCGCCAGCAGCCAAGCAGAGCGGGGGACCCAGTACTTC. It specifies CASSQAERGTQYF.

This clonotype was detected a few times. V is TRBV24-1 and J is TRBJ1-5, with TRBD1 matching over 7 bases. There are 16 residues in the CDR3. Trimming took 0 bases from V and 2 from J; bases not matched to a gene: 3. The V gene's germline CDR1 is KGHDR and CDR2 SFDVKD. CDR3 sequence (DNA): TGTGCCACCAGTGATTTGGGAGACAGGGGCAATCAGCCCCAGCATTTT. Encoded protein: CATSDLGDRGNQPQHF.

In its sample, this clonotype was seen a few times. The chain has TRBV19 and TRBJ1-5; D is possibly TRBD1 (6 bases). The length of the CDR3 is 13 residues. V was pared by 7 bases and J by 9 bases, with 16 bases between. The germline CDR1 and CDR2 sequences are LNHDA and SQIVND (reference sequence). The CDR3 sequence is CASTGTPPSPQHF. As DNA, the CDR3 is TGTGCCAGTACCGGGACACCTCCATCGCCCCAGCATTTT.

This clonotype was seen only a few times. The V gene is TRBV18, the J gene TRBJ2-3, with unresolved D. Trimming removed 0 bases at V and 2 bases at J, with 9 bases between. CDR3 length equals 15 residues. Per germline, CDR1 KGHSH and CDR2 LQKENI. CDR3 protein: CASSPPPGYTDTQYF. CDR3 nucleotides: TGTGCCAGCTCACCACCGCCCGGGTACACAGATACGCAGTATTTT.

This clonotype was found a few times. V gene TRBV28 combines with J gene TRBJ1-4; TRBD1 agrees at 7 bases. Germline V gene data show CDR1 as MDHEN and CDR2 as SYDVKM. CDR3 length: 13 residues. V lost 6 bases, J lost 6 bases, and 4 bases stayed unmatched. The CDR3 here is CASRRGPDEKLFF. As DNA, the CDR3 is TGTGCCAGCAGAAGGGGGCCGGATGAAAAACTGTTTTTT.